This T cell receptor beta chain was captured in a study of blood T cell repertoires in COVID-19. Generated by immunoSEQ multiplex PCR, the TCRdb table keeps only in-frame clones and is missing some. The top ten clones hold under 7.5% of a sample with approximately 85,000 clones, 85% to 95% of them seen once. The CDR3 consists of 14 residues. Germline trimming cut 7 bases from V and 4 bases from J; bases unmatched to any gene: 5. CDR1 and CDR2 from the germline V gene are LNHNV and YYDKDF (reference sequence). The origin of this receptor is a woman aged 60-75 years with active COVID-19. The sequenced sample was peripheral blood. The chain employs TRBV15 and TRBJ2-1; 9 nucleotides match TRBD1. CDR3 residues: CATTGTGSYNEQFF. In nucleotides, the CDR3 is TGTGCCACCACCGGGACAGGGAGTTACAATGAGCAGTTCTTC.